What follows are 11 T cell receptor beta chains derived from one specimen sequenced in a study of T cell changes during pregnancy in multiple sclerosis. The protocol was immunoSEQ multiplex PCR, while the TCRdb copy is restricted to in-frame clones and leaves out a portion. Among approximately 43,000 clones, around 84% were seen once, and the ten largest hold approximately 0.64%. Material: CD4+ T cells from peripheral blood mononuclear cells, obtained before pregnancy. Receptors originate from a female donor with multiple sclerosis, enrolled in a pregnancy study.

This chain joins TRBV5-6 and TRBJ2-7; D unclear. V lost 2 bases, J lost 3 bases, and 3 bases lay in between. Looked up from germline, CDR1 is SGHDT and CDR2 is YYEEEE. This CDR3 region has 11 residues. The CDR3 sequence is CASSFHYEQYF. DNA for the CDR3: TGTGCCAGCAGCTTTCACTACGAGCAGTACTTC.

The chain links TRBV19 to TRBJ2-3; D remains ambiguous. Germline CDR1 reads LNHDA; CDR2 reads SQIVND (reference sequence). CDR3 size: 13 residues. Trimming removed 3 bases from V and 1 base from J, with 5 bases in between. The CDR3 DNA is TGTGCCAGTAGTATGGAGCGCACAGATACGCAGTATTTT. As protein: CASSMERTDTQYF.

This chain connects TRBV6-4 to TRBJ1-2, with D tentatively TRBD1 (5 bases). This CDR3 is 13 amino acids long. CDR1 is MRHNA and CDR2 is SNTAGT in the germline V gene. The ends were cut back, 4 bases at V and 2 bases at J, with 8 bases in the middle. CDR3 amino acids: CASSGTGNYGYTF. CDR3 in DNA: TGTGCCAGCAGTGGAACAGGCAACTATGGCTACACCTTC.

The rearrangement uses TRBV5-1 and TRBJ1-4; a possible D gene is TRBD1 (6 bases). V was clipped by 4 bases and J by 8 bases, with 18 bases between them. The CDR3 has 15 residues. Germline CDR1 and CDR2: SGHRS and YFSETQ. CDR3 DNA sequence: TGCGCCAGCAGCGACCCCCAGGGGTCCAACGAAAAACTGTTTTTT. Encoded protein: CASSDPQGSNEKLFF.

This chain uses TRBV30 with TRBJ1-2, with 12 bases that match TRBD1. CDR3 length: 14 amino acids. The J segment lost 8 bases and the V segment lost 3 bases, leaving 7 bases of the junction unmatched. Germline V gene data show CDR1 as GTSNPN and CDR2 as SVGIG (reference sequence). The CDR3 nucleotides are TGTGCCTGGAGCGCCGGGACAGGGGGCTTGGGCTACACCTTC. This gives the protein CAWSAGTGGLGYTF.

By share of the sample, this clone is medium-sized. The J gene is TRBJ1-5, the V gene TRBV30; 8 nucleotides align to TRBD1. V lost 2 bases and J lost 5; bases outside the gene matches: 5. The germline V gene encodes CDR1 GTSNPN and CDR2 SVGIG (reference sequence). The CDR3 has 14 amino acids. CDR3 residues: CAWSQDRGYQPQHF. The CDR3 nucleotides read TGTGCCTGGAGTCAAGACAGGGGATATCAGCCCCAGCATTTT.

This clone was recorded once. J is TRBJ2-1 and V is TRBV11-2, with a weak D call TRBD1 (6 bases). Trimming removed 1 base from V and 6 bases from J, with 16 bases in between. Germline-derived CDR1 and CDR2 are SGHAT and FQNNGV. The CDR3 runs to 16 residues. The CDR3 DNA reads TGTGCCAGCAGCTTAGCAGACGGGACATGGGGCAATGAGCAGTTCTTC. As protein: CASSLADGTWGNEQFF.

The CDR3 DNA follows: TGTGCCAGCAGTTACGGGGGGGCGAACTACAATGAGCAGTTCTTC. It codes for CASSYGGANYNEQFF. V is TRBV6-5 and J is TRBJ2-1; D might be TRBD2 (7 bases). Trimming removed 2 bases from V and 3 bases from J, with 11 bases in between. The V gene's germline CDR1 is MNHEY and CDR2 SVGAGI. The CDR3 is 15 residues long.

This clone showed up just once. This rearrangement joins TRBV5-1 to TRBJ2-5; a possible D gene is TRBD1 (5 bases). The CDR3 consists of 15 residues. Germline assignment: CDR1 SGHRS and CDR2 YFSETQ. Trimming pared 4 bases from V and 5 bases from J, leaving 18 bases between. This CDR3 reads CASSNPSRGAETQYF. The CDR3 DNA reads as TGCGCCAGCAGCAATCCGTCAAGGGGCGCGGAGACCCAGTACTTC.

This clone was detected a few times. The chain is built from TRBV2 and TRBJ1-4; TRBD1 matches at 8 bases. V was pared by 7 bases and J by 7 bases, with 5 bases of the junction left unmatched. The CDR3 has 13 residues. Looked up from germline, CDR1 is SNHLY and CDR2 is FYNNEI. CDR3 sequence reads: CASNTDRGEKLFF. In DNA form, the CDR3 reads TGTGCCAGCAACACAGACAGGGGTGAAAAACTGTTTTTT. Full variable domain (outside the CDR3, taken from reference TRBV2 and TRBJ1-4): EPEVTQTPSHQVTQMGQEVILRCVPISNHLYFYWYRQILGQKVEFLVSFYNNEISEKSEIFDDQFSVERPDGSNFTLKIRSTKLEDSAMYFCASNTDRGEKLFFGSGTQLSVL.

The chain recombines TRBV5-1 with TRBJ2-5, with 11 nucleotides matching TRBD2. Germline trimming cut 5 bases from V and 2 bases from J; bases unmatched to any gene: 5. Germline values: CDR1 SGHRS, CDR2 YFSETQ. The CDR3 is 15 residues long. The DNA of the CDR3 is TGCGCCAGCAGAATAGCGGGAGGGCCTCAAGAGACCCAGTACTTC. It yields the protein CASRIAGGPQETQYF.